The 20 T cell receptor beta chains in this list originate from one sample, sequenced in a study of control samples from healthy donors and cancer patients. Only in-frame clones appear in the TCRdb table, and some are missing; sequencing was by immunoSEQ multiplex PCR. The sample contains roughly 52,000 clones, roughly 96% of which appear only once. Source material: blood. These receptors all come from a woman in her 30s in good health.

This clone was observed once. The chain has TRBV7-9 and TRBJ2-2; 7 bases are a match to TRBD1. The CDR3 loop spans 17 amino acids. V was pared by 2 bases and J by 6 bases, with 12 bases of the junction left unmatched. Germline values: CDR1 SEHNR, CDR2 FQNEAQ (reference sequence). CDR3 in amino acids: CASSLRGIQGKPGELFF. CDR3 bases: TGTGCCAGCAGCTTAAGGGGAATACAGGGGAAACCCGGGGAGCTGTTTTTT.

Only one count was recorded for this clone. The chain employs TRBV6-1 and TRBJ2-4, with 8 bases lining up with TRBD2. J was trimmed by 15 bases and V by 2 bases; bases with no gene match: 6. CDR3 size: 12 residues. Germline V lookup: CDR1 MNHNS, CDR2 SASEGT. CDR3 nucleotides: TGTGCCAGCAGTGAAATTCGGGAGGGTACGTACTTC. Amino acid sequence: CASSEIREGTYF.

The genes are TRBV6-2 or TRBV6-3 and TRBJ1-2, with D tentatively TRBD1 (5 bases). The V end lost 3 bases, the J end lost 2 bases, and 10 bases lay between the germline ends. CDR3 size: 14 residues. Germline V lookup: CDR1 MNHEY, CDR2 SVGEGT. The CDR3 here is CASSYSGRNYGYTF. CDR3 coding DNA: TGTGCCAGCAGTTATTCGGGACGGAACTATGGCTACACCTTC.

The genes are TRBV24-1 and TRBJ2-7; D remains ambiguous. This CDR3 has 9 amino acids. Germline lookup yields CDR1 KGHDR and CDR2 SFDVKD. The CDR3 DNA is TGTGCCACCAGTGATTTGGCGGTGGTC. It codes for CATSDLAVV.

To note about this clone: At one boundary the junction diverges from the germline segment, which might be a read error. Within the sample, other DNA sequences also encode this same CDR3. The J gene is TRBJ2-1, the V gene TRBV7-2; D is perhaps TRBD1 or TRBD2 (5 bases each). CDR1 is SGHTA and CDR2 is FQGNSA in the germline V gene. The CDR3 has 14 residues. The CDR3 here is CASSLATWDRRQFF. DNA for the CDR3: TGTGCCAGTAGCTTAGCCACGTGGGACCGTCGGCAGTTCTTC.

V usage is TRBV21-1 and J usage is TRBJ1-1. TRBV21-1 is classified as a pseudogene. This CDR3 is built from 15 residues. CDR3 residues: CASSKARERNTEAFF. CDR3 nucleotides: TGTGCCAGCAGCAAAGCGCGGGAGAGGAACACTGAAGCTTTCTTT.

The rearrangement joins TRBV19 to TRBJ2-7; D gene uncertain. The CDR3 runs to 14 residues. Trimming stripped 3 bases from V and 3 bases from J, with 12 bases between. In germline, CDR1 is LNHDA, CDR2 SQIVND (reference sequence). CDR3 amino acids: CASSISGSFYEQYF. The CDR3 coding sequence is TGTGCCAGTAGTATTTCAGGATCCTTCTACGAGCAGTACTTC.

The chain carries TRBV5-5 and TRBJ2-1; D is undetermined. Germline values: CDR1 SGHKS, CDR2 YYEKEE (reference sequence). With 4 bases removed from V and 7 bases from J, the gap between germline ends came to 3 bases. The CDR3 length is 10 residues. The CDR3 DNA reads TGTGCCAGCAGCCAAAATGAGCAGTTCTTC. Translated, it gives CASSQNEQFF.

The chain has TRBV29-1 and TRBJ2-2; 10 positions agree with TRBD1. Trimming cost V 4 bases and J 5 bases; bases outside gene matches: 4. Per the germline V gene, CDR1 is SQVTM and CDR2 is ANQGSEA. The CDR3 is 14 residues long. CDR3: CSVGQGAGTGELFF. CDR3 nucleotides: TGCAGCGTTGGACAGGGGGCCGGGACCGGGGAGCTGTTTTTT.

The chain recombines TRBV19 with TRBJ2-2; TRBD1 matches 8 bases. The CDR3 runs to 14 residues. Germline V gives CDR1 LNHDA, CDR2 SQIVND (reference sequence). The J segment lost 7 bases and the V segment lost 8 bases, leaving 9 bases of the junction unmatched. The CDR3 reads CASGSRGLGGELFF. The CDR3 DNA follows: TGTGCCAGTGGCAGCAGGGGGCTGGGCGGGGAGCTGTTTTTT.

This chain uses TRBV28 with TRBJ2-3; 7 bases agree with TRBD2. The CDR3 extends over 17 amino acids. The junction had 10 bases not matched to a gene; V was cut back by 2 bases and J by 2 bases. The germline V gene has CDR1 MDHEN and CDR2 SYDVKM. The CDR3 here is CASSLGEGEGLTDTQYF. The CDR3, as DNA: TGTGCCAGCAGTTTAGGGGAGGGTGAGGGACTCACAGATACGCAGTATTTT. The whole variable domain, remainder taken from reference TRBV28 and TRBJ2-3, is DVKVTQSSRYLVKRTGEKVFLECVQDMDHENMFWYRQDPGLGLRLIYFSYDVKMKEKGDIPEGYSVSREKKERFSLILESASTNQTSMYLCASSLGEGEGLTDTQYFGPGTRLTVL.

The rearrangement links TRBV7-2 to TRBJ2-1; maybe TRBD1 (5 bases). The CDR3 sequence is 16 residues long. Per the germline V gene, CDR1 is SGHTA and CDR2 is FQGNSA. V gave up 2 bases and J gave up 5 bases, with 16 bases separating them. CDR3 residues: CASSLNQGALNNEQFF. CDR3 coding DNA: TGTGCCAGCAGCTTAAATCAGGGCGCCCTAAACAATGAGCAGTTCTTC.

The gene calls are TRBV7-6 and TRBJ2-7; no clear D gene. CDR3 size: 13 residues. From germline, CDR1 is SGHVS and CDR2 FNYEAQ. V was cut by 0 bases and J by 7 bases, with 10 bases left in between. CDR3 sequence (DNA): TGTGCCAGCAGCTTAGCAGGTCCTAGTGAGCAGTACTTC. Its protein product is CASSLAGPSEQYF.

V usage is TRBV28 and J usage is TRBJ2-1; D unclear. Germline-derived CDR1 and CDR2 are MDHEN and SYDVKM. The CDR3 runs 11 residues. V gave up 6 bases and J gave up 11 bases, with 11 bases separating them. The CDR3 protein is CASSYIEQQFF. The CDR3 DNA is TGTGCCAGCAGCTATATAGAACAGCAGTTCTTC.

This rearrangement joins TRBV5-8 to TRBJ1-1, with D maybe TRBD1 (5 bases). The CDR3 has 14 amino acids. Germline lookup yields CDR1 SGHTS and CDR2 YDEGEE. V was clipped by 2 bases and J by 1 base, with 9 bases between them. The CDR3 DNA reads TGTGCCAGCAGCTTAAGGGGCCCGAACACTGAAGCTTTCTTT. Protein: CASSLRGPNTEAFF.

The J gene is TRBJ1-5, the V gene TRBV28, with TRBD1 matching over 8 bases. Per germline, CDR1 MDHEN and CDR2 SYDVKM. The CDR3 is 15 residues long. V shed 4 bases, J shed 3 bases, and the junction held 5 bases outside the gene matches. The DNA of the CDR3 is TGTGCCAGCAGTTCAGGACAGGGCGTCAATCAGCCCCAGCATTTT. Protein sequence: CASSSGQGVNQPQHF.

The chain employs TRBV28 and TRBJ2-7, with D perhaps matching TRBD2 (6 bases). Germline V gives CDR1 MDHEN, CDR2 SYDVKM. The CDR3 spans 15 residues. Trimming took off 5 bases at V and 5 bases at J, with 19 bases between the two ends. For the CDR3, the DNA is TGTGCCAGCAGTAAAGTTGGGGAGGTTAGAGACGAGCAGTACTTC. It specifies CASSKVGEVRDEQYF.

The chain links TRBV7-6 to TRBJ2-1; 10 bases align to TRBD2. In germline, CDR1 is SGHVS, CDR2 FNYEAQ. Trimming took 5 bases from V and 8 from J; bases not matched to a gene: 9. The CDR3 consists of 15 residues. This CDR3 reads CASSLVAGGSYEQFF. The CDR3 DNA follows: TGTGCCAGCAGCCTAGTAGCGGGAGGTTCCTATGAGCAGTTCTTC. Full variable domain (rest looked up from reference TRBV7-6 and TRBJ2-1): GAGVSQSPRYKVTKRGQDVALRCDPISGHVSLYWYRQALGQGPEFLTYFNYEAQQDKSGLPNDRFSAERPEGSISTLTIQRTEQRDSAMYRCASSLVAGGSYEQFFGPGTRLTVL.

The rearrangement joins TRBV6-5 to TRBJ2-7; no firm D call. The CDR3 has 13 residues. Germline assignment: CDR1 MNHEY and CDR2 SVGAGI. The ends were cut back, 8 bases at V and 4 bases at J, with 15 bases in the middle. The CDR3 DNA follows: TGTGCCAGCCAAAAGTCTGGGTATTACGAGCAGTACTTC. This encodes CASQKSGYYEQYF.

V usage is TRBV12-3 or TRBV12-4 and J usage is TRBJ2-1; a weak D match, TRBD1 (5 bases). V lost 7 bases, J lost 8 bases, and 15 bases lay in between. The CDR3 has 13 amino acids. The CDR3 loop is CASNQQAQYEQFF. CDR3 DNA: TGTGCCAGCAACCAACAGGCCCAATATGAGCAGTTCTTC.